Ten or more counts support the clone carrying this TCR beta chain. Its target is unknown. This record comes from a study of human T cells and chemical hapten exposure. Findings and limits, study-wide: Among TCRs, those above 1 in 1000 frequency were unaffected by DPC sensitization.

The germline gives CDR1 LGHNT, CDR2 FRNRAP. CDR3 length: 19 amino acids. Trimming removed 0 bases from V and 0 bases from J, with 19 bases in between. Described time point: pre-sensitization, week 0. Treatment specified: therapeutic diphenylcyclopropenone sensitization with weekly scalp DPC. Donors were 18 to 70-year-old alopecia patients suitable for DPC. Each CDR3 protein gets one entry after TCRdb re-called the RACE reads with MiXCR. This sample yields 300,000 to 400,000 distinct CDR3 sequences, of which approximately 5.1% are seen a single time; roughly 2.6% belongs to the top ten. The sequencing here drew on whole blood, taken in connection with sensitization to the hapten diphenylcyclopropenone (DPC). The chain has TRBV12-5 and TRBJ2-3; D perhaps matches TRBD2 (6 bases). This TCR came from a woman in her fifties or sixties with alopecia areata. Some clones in this sample may be carry-over from other donors' samples. Written as DNA, the CDR3 is TGTGCTAGTGGTTTGGTACAAGATGGGACTTTAGCTAGCACAGATACGCAGTATTTT. It is translated as CASGLVQDGTLASTDTQYF.